The source of this TCR beta chain is a study of T cell changes during pregnancy in multiple sclerosis. The germline V gene encodes CDR1 SNHLY and CDR2 FYNNEI. V gave up 5 bases and J gave up 1 base; unmatched junction bases: 21. This CDR3 region has 20 residues. Measured with immunoSEQ multiplex PCR; TCRdb has only the in-frame clones, and not every one. The sample contains tens of thousands of clones, 92% of which appear only once. The sequence derives from a female donor in good health, enrolled as a control in a pregnancy study. The chain has TRBV2 and TRBJ2-7; 9 positions agree with TRBD2. The sequences come from peripheral blood, collected in the first trimester of pregnancy. The CDR3 region is CASSLPRVGVTSGPSYEQYF. The CDR3 region has the DNA TGTGCCAGCAGTCTCCCTCGGGTTGGGGTAACTAGCGGGCCATCCTACGAGCAGTACTTC.